This TCR beta chain was found in a study of shared clonotypes between healthy human individuals. The study's findings and limits: Relative to memory subsets, naive subsets generally showed larger estimated richness.

The V end was cut by 0 bases, the J end by 4 bases, with 16 bases between. From germline, CDR1 is KGHSH and CDR2 LQKENI. The CDR3 length is 16 residues. The repertoire was sequenced with immunoSEQ multiplex PCR; TCRdb's copy has only in-frame clones and lacks some. This sample has 650,000 to 750,000 clones, with approximately 79% found just once. Notes on this clone: No antigen is known for it.

The TCR originated in a woman aged 30 to 39 in good health. Sample: memory CD4+ T cells sorted from blood. Subset noted: CD45RA-negative fraction. The chain combines TRBV18 with TRBJ2-7; perhaps D is TRBD1 or TRBD2 (6 bases each). Here the CDR3 DNA reads TGTGCCAGCTCACCACCGGGGGGCAGTGGTATTTACGAGCAGTACTTC. Translation: CASSPPGGSGIYEQYF.